Listed below are T cell receptor beta chains from one sample, sequenced in a study of T cell responses to AZD1222 COVID-19 vaccine. The data were produced by immunoSEQ multiplex PCR, yet TCRdb's version contains in-frame clones alone and is incomplete. This table has about 89,000 clones, around nine tenths appearing once. The sample in question was peripheral blood, obtained on day 0 of MenACWY control vaccination. These receptors came from an adult in good health. CDR3s leave out the opening cysteine and the closing phenylalanine or tryptophan.

v_gene,CDR3aa
TRBV19,ASTSRSSGRASIYEQY
TRBV7-3,ASSPGERSTDTQY
TRBV28,ASGTGDTGELF
TRBV28,ASSQDRGRDGYT
TRBV5-1,ASSLGQGLKETQY
TRBV4-3,ASSQDTRVPEAF
TRBV27,ASSASGTSSSYEQY
TRBV5-1,ASSLPGGDEQF
TRBV24-1,ATSPGGGRRGSRTGELF
TRBV15,ATSGYPSHEQY
TRBV7-2,ASSLGRVAGNTIY
TRBV12-2,ASRLAVQIKIPETQY
TRBV7-8,ASSRVGGPYEQY
TRBV2,ASSVQSTYGYT
TRBV6-6,ATQQHMNTEAF
TRBV18,ASSPKVSVWSKTDTQY
TRBV5-6,ASSLGGTQY
TRBV19,ASSIGRPPSYEQY
TRBV2,ASSGGLAGPGETQY
TRBV11-3,ASSRGTLGYEQY
TRBV4-3,ASSQDWSLGEQY
TRBV2,ASSVDRAAYNEQF
TRBV28,ASSQSAGPLH
TRBV7-8,ASGGLAVTDTQY
TRBV6-6,ASRYGQGSQPQH
TRBV28,ASSSPASGVSNEQF
TRBV4-1,ASSQGSATRQGEKLF
TRBV5-6,ASSLRRQGSYEQY
TRBV6-5,ASSRAGGTVDTQY
TRBV6-1,ASREDSSGNTIY
TRBV3-1/TRBV3-2,ASSRDSSGNTIY
TRBV28,ASNLGGRGTGELF